This TCR beta chain derives from a study of blood T cell repertoires in COVID-19. The wider study: Italy, Spain and the United States were the sources of the convalescent and acute COVID-19 samples. PBMCs, B-cell-depleted T cells, or T cells were the source of the cDNA or gDNA that made up the material.

J lost 5 bases, V lost 6 bases, and 12 bases had no gene match. There are 16 residues in the CDR3. CDR1 SNHLY and CDR2 FYNNEI come from the germline V gene. The authors' processing: Reference gene primer amplification gave nucleated cell count estimates. Generated by immunoSEQ multiplex PCR, the TCRdb table keeps only in-frame clones and is missing some. The V and J calls and clone size were taken over from that table, and D and trimming were inferred from the DNA. The data hold 150,000 to 180,000 clones, with around 83% observed a single time. Patients of the Seattle cohort, enrolled during active infection, were followed longitudinally.

Sample: peripheral blood. This TCR was recovered from a woman in her sixties with COVID-19, enrolled during active disease. This chain joins TRBV2 and TRBJ1-4, with 7 bases lining up with TRBD1. The DNA of the CDR3 is TGTGCCAGCAGGCCCGGGGACAGCCTATACAATGAAAAACTGTTTTTT. Encoded protein: CASRPGDSLYNEKLFF.